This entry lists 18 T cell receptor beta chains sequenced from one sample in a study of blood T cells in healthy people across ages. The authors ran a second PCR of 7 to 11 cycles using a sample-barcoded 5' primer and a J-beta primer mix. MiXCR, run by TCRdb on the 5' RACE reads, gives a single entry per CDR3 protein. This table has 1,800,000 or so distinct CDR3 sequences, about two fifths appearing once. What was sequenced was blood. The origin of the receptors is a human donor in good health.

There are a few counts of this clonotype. CDR3 residues: CASSSQFYEQYF. CDR3 in DNA: TGTGCCAGCTCATCACAGTTCTACGAGCAGTACTTC. This sequence joins TRBV18 and TRBJ2-7; D is unresolved. This CDR3 has 12 amino acids. The germline CDR1 and CDR2 sequences are KGHSH and LQKENI. V was pared by 5 bases and J by 3 bases, with 8 bases between.

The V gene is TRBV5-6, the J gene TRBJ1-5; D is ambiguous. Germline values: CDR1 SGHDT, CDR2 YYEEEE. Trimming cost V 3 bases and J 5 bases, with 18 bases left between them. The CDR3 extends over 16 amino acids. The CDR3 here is CASSSYERRAYQPQHF. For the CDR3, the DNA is TGTGCCAGCAGCTCCTACGAAAGAAGGGCCTATCAGCCCCAGCATTTT.

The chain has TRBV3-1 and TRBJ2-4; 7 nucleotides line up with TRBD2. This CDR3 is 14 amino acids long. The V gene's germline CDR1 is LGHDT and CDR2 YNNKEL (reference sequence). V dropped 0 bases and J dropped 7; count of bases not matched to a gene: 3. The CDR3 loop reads CASSQEMGGNIQYF. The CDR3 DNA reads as TGTGCCAGCAGCCAAGAGATGGGAGGGAACATTCAGTACTTC.

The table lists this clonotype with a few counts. The CDR3 sequence is CASSTRGTGDNEQFF. DNA for the CDR3: TGTGCCAGCAGCACACGTGGGACAGGAGACAATGAGCAGTTCTTC. This chain joins TRBV9 and TRBJ2-1; 8 nucleotides line up with TRBD1. Trimming cost V 4 bases and J 5 bases; bases outside gene matches: 8. CDR1 is SGDLS and CDR2 is YYNGEE in the germline V gene. There are 15 residues in the CDR3.

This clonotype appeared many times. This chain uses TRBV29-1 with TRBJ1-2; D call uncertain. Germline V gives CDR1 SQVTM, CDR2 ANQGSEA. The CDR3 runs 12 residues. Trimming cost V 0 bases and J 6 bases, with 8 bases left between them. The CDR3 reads CSVEDKVDGYTF. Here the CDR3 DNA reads TGCAGCGTTGAAGATAAAGTTGATGGCTACACCTTC.

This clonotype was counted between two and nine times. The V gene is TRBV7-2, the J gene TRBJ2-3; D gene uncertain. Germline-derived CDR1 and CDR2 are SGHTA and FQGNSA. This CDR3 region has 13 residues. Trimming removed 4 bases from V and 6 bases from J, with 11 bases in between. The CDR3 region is CASSSLSLDTQYF. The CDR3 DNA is TGTGCCAGCAGCTCTCTTTCGTTGGATACGCAGTATTTT.

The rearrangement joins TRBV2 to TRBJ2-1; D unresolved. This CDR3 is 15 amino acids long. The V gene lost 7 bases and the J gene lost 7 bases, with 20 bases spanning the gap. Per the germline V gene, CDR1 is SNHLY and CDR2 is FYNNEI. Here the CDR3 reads CASKSNLASPNEQFF. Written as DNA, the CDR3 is TGTGCCAGCAAATCTAACTTAGCATCTCCAAATGAGCAGTTCTTC.

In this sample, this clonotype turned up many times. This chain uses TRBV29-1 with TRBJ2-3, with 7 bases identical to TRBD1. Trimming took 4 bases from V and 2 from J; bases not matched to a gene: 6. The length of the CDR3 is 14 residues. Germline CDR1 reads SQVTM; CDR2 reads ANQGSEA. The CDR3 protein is CSVAVGQDTDTQYF. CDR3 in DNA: TGCAGCGTTGCGGTAGGACAGGACACAGATACGCAGTATTTT.

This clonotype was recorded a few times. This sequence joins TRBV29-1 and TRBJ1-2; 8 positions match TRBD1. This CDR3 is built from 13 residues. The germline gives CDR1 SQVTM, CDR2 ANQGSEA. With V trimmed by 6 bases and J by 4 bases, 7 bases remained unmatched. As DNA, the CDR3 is TGCAGCGTCGGTACCGGGACAGGCTATGGCTACACCTTC. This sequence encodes CSVGTGTGYGYTF.

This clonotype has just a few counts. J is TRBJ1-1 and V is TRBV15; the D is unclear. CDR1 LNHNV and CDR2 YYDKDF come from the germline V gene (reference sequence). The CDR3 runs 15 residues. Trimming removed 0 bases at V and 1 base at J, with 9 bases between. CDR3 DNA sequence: TGTGCCACCAGCAGAGATAGGCAGACGAACACTGAAGCTTTCTTT. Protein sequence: CATSRDRQTNTEAFF.

The CDR3 DNA is TGTGCCAGCAGCTTAGTAGATTTGACTCCTTTAGGGGAGACCCAGTACTTC. Residues: CASSLVDLTPLGETQYF. The chain links TRBV7-9 to TRBJ2-5, with D uncertain. V was trimmed by 1 base and J by 5 bases, leaving 20 bases between them. From germline, CDR1 is SEHNR and CDR2 FQNEAQ (reference sequence). This CDR3 is built from 17 residues.

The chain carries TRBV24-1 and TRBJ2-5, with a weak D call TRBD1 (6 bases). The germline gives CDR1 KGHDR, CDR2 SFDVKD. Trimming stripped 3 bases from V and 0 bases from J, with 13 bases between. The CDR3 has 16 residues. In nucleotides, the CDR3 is TGTGCCACCAGTGATGATGGGGGCCCGTACCAAGAGACCCAGTACTTC. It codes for CATSDDGGPYQETQYF.

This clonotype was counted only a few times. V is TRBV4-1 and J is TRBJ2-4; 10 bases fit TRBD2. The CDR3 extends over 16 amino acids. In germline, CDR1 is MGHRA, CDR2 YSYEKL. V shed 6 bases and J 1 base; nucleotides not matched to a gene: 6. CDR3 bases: TGCGCCAGCAGTCACCTAGCGGGGGTCGCCAAAAACATTCAGTACTTC. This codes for CASSHLAGVAKNIQYF.

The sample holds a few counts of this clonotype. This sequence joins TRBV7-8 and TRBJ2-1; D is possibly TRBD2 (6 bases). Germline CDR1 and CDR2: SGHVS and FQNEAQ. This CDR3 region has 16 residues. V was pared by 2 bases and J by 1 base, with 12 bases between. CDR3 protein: CASSLRWDSSYNEQFF. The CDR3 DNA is TGTGCCAGCAGCTTAAGATGGGACTCATCCTACAATGAGCAGTTCTTC.

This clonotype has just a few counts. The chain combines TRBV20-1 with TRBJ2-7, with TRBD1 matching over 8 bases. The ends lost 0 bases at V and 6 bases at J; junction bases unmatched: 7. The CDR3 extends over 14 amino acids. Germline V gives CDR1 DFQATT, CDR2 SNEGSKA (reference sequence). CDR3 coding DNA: TGCAGTGCTAGAGATCCCCGGACAGGGCCCGAGCAGTACTTC. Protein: CSARDPRTGPEQYF.

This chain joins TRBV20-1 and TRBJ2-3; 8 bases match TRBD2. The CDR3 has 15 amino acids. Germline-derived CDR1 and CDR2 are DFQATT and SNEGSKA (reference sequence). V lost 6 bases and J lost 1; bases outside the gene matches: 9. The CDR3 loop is CSAFSGGVGTDTQYF. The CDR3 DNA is TGCAGTGCCTTTTCGGGGGGGGTTGGCACAGATACGCAGTATTTT.

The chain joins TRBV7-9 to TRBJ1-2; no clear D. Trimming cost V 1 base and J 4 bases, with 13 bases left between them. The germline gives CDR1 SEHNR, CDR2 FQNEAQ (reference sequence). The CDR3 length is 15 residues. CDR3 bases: TGTGCCAGCAGCTTAGTCTCCGGCTCTGGCTATGGCTACACCTTC. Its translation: CASSLVSGSGYGYTF.

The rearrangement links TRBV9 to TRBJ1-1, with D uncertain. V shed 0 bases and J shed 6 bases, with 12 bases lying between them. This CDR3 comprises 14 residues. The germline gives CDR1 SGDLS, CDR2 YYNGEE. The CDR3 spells CASSVDSFGAEAFF. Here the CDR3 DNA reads TGTGCCAGCAGCGTAGACTCGTTTGGGGCTGAAGCTTTCTTT.